A selection of T cell receptor beta chains follows, all from one sample in a study of cytomegalovirus exposure and HLA in healthy donors. Produced via immunoSEQ multiplex PCR; TCRdb's table is partial and in-frame only. The sample contains 150,000 or so clones, 80% of which appear only once. The sample was PBMCs. The source of these receptors is a man between 18 and 35 years old in good health and CMV-seropositive. Each CDR3 is given with its conserved first and last residue. The D gene is left open where the match is weak. Clone size appears in some rows only: once, few, many, or a class for an expanded clone.

clone size: -; V gene: TRBV7-4; D gene: -; J gene: TRBJ1-1; CDR3 DNA: TGTGCCAGCAGCTTAGTGGGGCTTGTGAACACTGAAGCTTTCTTT; CDR3 protein: CASSLVGLVNTEAFF
clone size: -; V gene: TRBV5-4; D gene: -; J gene: TRBJ2-5; CDR3 DNA: TGTGCCAGCAGCTTGAAAGGGGGAAGAGAGACCCAGTACTTC; CDR3 protein: CASSLKGGRETQYF
clone size: -; V gene: TRBV19; D gene: TRBD2; J gene: TRBJ2-1; CDR3 DNA: TGTGCCAGTAGTAAGCGGGAGGGCAATGAGCAGTTCTTC; CDR3 protein: CASSKREGNEQFF
clone size: -; V gene: TRBV7-2; D gene: -; J gene: TRBJ2-7; CDR3 DNA: TGTGCCAGCAGCTCCCGACGGGGAGGCGAGCAGTACTTC; CDR3 protein: CASSSRRGGEQYF
clone size: few; V gene: TRBV27; D gene: -; J gene: TRBJ2-7; CDR3 DNA: TGTGCCAGCAGCGAAGAAGGGGGTGATTACGAGCAGTACTTC; CDR3 protein: CASSEEGGDYEQYF
clone size: -; V gene: TRBV5-6; D gene: -; J gene: TRBJ2-1; CDR3 DNA: TGTGCCAGCAGCTCGGGACTCAGGGACAATGAGCAGTTCTTC; CDR3 protein: CASSSGLRDNEQFF
clone size: -; V gene: TRBV5-6; D gene: -; J gene: TRBJ2-7; CDR3 DNA: TGTGCCAGCAGCTTGGAAAGGCTGCGGCTAGCCGGGGAGCAGTACTTC; CDR3 protein: CASSLERLRLAGEQYF
clone size: -; V gene: TRBV5-6; D gene: -; J gene: TRBJ1-2; CDR3 DNA: TGTGCCAGCAAGGGGGGGGGCGACAGTAACTATGGCTACACCTTC; CDR3 protein: CASKGGGDSNYGYTF
clone size: -; V gene: TRBV10-2; D gene: -; J gene: TRBJ1-5; CDR3 DNA: TGCGCCAGCAGTACAGGGAACCAGCCCCAGCATTTT; CDR3 protein: CASSTGNQPQHF
clone size: once; V gene: TRBV28; D gene: -; J gene: TRBJ1-3; CDR3 DNA: TGTGCCAGCAGTGGCCAACCTGCAGGGTTGAGTGGAAACACCATATATTTT; CDR3 protein: CASSGQPAGLSGNTIYF